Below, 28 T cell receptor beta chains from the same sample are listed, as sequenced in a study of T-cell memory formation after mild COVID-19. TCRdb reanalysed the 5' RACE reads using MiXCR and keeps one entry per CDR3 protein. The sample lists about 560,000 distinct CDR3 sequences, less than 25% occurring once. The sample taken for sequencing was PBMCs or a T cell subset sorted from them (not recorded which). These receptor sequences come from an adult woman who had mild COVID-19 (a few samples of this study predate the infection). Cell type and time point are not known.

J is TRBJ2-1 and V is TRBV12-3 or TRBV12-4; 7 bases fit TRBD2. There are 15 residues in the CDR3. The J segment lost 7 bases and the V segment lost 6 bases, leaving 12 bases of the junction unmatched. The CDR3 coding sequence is TGTGCCAGCAGATACGAAGCGGCGGGAGCAAATGAGCAGTTCTTC. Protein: CASRYEAAGANEQFF.

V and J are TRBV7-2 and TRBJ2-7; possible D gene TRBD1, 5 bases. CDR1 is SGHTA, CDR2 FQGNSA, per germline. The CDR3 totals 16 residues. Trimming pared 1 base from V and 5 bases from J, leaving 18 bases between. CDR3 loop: CASSLDDRPSQDEQYF. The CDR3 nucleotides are TGTGCCAGCAGCTTAGACGACAGACCATCCCAGGACGAGCAGTACTTC. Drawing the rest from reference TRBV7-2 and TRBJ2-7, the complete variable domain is GAGVSQSPSNKVTEKGKDVELRCDPISGHTALYWYRQSLGQGLEFLIYFQGNSAPDKSGLPSDRFSAERTGGSVSTLTIQRTQQEDSAVYLCASSLDDRPSQDEQYFGPGTRLTVT.

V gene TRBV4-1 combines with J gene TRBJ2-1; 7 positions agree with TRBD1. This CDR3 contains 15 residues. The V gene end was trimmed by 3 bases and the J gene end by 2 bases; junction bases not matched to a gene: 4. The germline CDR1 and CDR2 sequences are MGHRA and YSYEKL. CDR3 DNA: TGCGCCAGCAGCCAGTACGGGACAGCCTACAATGAGCAGTTCTTC. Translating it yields CASSQYGTAYNEQFF.

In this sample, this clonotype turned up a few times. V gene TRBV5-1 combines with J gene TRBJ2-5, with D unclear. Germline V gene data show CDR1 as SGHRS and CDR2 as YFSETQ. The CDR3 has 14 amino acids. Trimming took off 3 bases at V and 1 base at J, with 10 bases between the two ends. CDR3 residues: CASSSMPSQETQYF. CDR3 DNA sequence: TGCGCCAGCAGCTCCATGCCCAGCCAAGAGACCCAGTACTTC. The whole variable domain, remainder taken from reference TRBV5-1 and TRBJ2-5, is KAGVTQTPRYLIKTRGQQVTLSCSPISGHRSVSWYQQTPGQGLQFLFEYFSETQRNKGNFPGRFSGRQFSNSRSEMNVSTLELGDSALYLCASSSMPSQETQYFGPGTRLLVL.

CDR3 sequence (DNA): TGTGCCAGCAGCCAAGATCGAGACAGTTACTCCTACAATGAGCAGTTCTTC. Translated: CASSQDRDSYSYNEQFF. The chain links TRBV14 to TRBJ2-1; tentative D call: TRBD1 (5 bases). The germline CDR1 and CDR2 sequences are SGHDN and FVKESK. V lost 0 bases and J lost 0, with 12 bases in between. This CDR3 is built from 17 residues.

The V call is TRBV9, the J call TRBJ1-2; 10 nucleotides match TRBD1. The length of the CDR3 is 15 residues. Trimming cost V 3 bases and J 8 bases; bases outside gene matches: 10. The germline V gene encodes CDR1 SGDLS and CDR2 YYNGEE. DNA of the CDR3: TGTGCCAGCAGCGCGGGACAGGGGCGTTCTGACGGCTACACCTTC. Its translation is CASSAGQGRSDGYTF.

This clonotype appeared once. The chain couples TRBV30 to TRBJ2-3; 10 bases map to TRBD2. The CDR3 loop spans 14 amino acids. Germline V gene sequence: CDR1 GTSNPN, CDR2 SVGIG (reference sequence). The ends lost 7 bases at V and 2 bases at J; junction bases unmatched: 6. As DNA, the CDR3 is TGTGCCTACAGCGGGAGGGGGAACACAGATACGCAGTATTTT. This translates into CAYSGRGNTDTQYF.

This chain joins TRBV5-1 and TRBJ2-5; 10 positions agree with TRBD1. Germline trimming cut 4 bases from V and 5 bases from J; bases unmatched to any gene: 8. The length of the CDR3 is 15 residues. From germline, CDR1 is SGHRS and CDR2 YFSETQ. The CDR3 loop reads CASSQDRGRGETQYF. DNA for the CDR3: TGCGCCAGCAGCCAAGACAGGGGGCGCGGGGAGACCCAGTACTTC.

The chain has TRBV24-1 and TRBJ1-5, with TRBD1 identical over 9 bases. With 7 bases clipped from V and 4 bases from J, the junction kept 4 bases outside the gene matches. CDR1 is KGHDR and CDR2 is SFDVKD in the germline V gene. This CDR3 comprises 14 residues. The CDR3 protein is CATRGQGENQPQHF. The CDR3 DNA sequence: TGTGCCACCAGGGGACAGGGAGAGAATCAGCCCCAGCATTTT.

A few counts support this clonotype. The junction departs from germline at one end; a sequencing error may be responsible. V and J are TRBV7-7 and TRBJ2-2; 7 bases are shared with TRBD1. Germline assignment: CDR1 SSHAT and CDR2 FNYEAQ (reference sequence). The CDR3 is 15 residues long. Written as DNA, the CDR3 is TGTGCTAGCAGCACCATACAGGGGCCCACCGGGGAGCTGTTTTTT. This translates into CASSTIQGPTGELFF.

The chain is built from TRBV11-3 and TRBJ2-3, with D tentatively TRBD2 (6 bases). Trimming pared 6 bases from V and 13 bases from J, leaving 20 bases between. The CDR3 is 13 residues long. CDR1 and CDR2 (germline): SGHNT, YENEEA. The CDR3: CASSFSGPGEEYF. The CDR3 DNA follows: TGTGCCAGCAGTTTTAGCGGACCCGGGGAGGAGTATTTT.

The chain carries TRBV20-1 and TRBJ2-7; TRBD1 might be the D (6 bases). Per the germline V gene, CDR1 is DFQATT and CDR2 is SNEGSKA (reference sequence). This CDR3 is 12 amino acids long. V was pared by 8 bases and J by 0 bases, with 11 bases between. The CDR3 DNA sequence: TGCAGTTACAGGGCGGGCTCCTACGAGCAGTACTTC. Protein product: CSYRAGSYEQYF.

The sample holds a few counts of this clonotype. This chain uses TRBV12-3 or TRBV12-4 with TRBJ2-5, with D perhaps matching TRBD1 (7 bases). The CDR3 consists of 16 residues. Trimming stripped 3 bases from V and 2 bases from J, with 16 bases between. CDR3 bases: TGTGCCAGCAGTTTTGGCGCAGGGGGGCCTCAAGAGACCCAGTACTTC. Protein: CASSFGAGGPQETQYF.

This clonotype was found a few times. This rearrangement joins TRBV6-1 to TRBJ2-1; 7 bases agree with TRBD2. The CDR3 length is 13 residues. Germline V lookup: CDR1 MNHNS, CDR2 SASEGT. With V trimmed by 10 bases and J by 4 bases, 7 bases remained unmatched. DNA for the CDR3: TGTGCCATCAGGACTAGTATTTACAATGAGCAGTTCTTC. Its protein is CAIRTSIYNEQFF.

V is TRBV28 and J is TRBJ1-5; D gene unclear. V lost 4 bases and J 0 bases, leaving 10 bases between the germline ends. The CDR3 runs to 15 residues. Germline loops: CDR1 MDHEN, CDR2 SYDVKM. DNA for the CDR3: TGTGCCAGCAGTTCCTCCTTCCATAGCAATCAGCCCCAGCATTTT. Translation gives CASSSSFHSNQPQHF. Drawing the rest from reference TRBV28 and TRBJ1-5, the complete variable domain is DVKVTQSSRYLVKRTGEKVFLECVQDMDHENMFWYRQDPGLGLRLIYFSYDVKMKEKGDIPEGYSVSREKKERFSLILESASTNQTSMYLCASSSSFHSNQPQHFGDGTRLSIL.

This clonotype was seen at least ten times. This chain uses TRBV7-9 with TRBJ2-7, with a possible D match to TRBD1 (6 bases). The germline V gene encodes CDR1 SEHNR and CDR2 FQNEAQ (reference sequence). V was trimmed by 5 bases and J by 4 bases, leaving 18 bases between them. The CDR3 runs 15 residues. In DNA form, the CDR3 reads TGTGCCAGCAGCGCTCGAACAGGGATAGGGTACGAGCAGTACTTC. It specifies CASSARTGIGYEQYF.

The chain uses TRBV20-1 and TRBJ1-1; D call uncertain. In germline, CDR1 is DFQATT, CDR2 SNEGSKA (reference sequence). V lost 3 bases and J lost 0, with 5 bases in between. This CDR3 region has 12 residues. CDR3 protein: CSARVMNTEAFF. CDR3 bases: TGCAGTGCTAGGGTCATGAACACTGAAGCTTTCTTT.

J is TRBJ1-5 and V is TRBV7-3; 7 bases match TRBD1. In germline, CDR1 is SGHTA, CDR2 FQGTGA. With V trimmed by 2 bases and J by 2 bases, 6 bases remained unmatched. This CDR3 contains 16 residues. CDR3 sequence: CASSLGGGQGNQPQHF. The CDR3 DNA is TGTGCCAGCAGCTTAGGCGGAGGACAGGGCAATCAGCCCCAGCATTTT.

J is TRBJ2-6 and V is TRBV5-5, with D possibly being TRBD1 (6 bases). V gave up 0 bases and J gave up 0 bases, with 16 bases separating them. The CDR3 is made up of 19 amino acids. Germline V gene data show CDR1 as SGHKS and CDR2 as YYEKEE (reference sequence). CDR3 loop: CASSLGATGLPSGANVLTF. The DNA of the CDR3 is TGTGCCAGCAGCTTGGGAGCGACAGGTCTCCCCTCTGGGGCCAACGTCCTGACTTTC.

CDR3 residues: CASSPPGNSGNTIYF. DNA for the CDR3: TGCGCCAGCAGCCCGCCCGGGAACTCTGGAAACACCATATATTTT. The chain couples TRBV5-1 to TRBJ1-3; D not certain. Trimming removed 4 bases at V and 0 bases at J, with 11 bases between. Germline V gene data show CDR1 as SGHRS and CDR2 as YFSETQ. The CDR3 is 15 amino acids. The full variable domain, with the rest looked up from reference TRBV5-1 and TRBJ1-3, is KAGVTQTPRYLIKTRGQQVTLSCSPISGHRSVSWYQQTPGQGLQFLFEYFSETQRNKGNFPGRFSGRQFSNSRSEMNVSTLELGDSALYLCASSPPGNSGNTIYFGEGSWLTVV.

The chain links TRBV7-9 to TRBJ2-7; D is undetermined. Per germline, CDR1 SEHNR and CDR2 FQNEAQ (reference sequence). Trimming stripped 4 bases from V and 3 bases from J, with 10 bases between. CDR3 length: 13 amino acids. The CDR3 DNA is TGTGCCAGCAGCTCCGCTCTTTACTACGAGCAGTACTTC. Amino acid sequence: CASSSALYYEQYF. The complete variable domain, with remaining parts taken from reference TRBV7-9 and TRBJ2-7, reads DTGVSQNPRHKITKRGQNVTFRCDPISEHNRLYWYRQTLGQGPEFLTYFQNEAQLEKSRLLSDRFSAERPKGSFSTLEIQRTEQGDSAMYLCASSSALYYEQYFGPGTRLTVT.

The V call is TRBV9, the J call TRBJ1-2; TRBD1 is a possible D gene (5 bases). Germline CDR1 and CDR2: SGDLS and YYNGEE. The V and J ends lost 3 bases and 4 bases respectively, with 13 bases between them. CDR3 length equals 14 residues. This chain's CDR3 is CASSADIPVYGYTF. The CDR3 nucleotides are TGTGCCAGCAGCGCGGACATTCCGGTCTATGGCTACACCTTC.

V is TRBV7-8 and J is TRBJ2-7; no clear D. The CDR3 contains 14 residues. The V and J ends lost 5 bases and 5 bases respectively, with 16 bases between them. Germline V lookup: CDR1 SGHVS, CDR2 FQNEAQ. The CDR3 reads CASSPLRAGDEQYF. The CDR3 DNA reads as TGTGCCAGCAGCCCCTTACGGGCCGGAGACGAGCAGTACTTC.

The CDR3 spells CASSSRSQGETQYF. CDR3 bases: TGTGCCAGCAGTTCCAGGTCCCAAGGAGAGACCCAGTACTTC. The rearrangement joins TRBV12-3 or TRBV12-4 to TRBJ2-5; D gene unclear. V gave up 4 bases and J gave up 4 bases, with 13 bases separating them. The CDR3 runs 14 residues.

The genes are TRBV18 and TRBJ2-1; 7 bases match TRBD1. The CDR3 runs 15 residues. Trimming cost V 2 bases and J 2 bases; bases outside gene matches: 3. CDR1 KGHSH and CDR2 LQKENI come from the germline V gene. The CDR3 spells CASSPLGQTYNEQFF. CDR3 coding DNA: TGTGCCAGCTCACCATTGGGACAGACCTACAATGAGCAGTTCTTC.

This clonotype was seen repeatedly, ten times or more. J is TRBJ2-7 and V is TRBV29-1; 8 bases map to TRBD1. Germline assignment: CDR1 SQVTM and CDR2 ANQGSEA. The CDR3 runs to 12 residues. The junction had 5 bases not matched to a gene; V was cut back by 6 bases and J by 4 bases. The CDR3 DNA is TGCAGCGTCAGACAGGGGCCTTACGAGCAGTACTTC. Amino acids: CSVRQGPYEQYF.

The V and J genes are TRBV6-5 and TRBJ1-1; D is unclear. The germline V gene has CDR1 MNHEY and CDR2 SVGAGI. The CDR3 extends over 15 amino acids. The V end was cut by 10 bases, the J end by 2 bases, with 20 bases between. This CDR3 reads CATVPTFFRNTEAFF. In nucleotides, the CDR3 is TGTGCCACCGTACCTACCTTTTTTCGTAACACTGAAGCTTTCTTT.

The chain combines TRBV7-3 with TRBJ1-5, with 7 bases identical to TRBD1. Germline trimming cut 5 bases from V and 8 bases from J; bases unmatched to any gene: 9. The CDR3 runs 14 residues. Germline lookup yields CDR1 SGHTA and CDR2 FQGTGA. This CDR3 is CASSPQGGREPQHF. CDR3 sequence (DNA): TGTGCCAGCAGCCCTCAGGGGGGGAGGGAGCCCCAGCATTTT.